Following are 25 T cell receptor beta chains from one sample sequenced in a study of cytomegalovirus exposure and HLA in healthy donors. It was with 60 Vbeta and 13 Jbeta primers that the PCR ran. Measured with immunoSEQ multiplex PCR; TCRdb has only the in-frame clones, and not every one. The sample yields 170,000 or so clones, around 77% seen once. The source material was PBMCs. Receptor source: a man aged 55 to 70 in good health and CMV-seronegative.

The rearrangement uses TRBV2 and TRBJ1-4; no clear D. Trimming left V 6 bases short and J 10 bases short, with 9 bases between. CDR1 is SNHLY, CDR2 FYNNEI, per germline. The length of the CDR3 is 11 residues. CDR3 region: CASRMEGKLFF. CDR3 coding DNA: TGTGCCAGCAGGATGGAGGGAAAACTGTTTTTT.

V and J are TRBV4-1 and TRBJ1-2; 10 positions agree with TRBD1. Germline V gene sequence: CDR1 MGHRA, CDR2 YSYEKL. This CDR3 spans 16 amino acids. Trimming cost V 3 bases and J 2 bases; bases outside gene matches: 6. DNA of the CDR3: TGCGCCAGCAGCCACCGAAGACAGGGGGCCAACTATGGCTACACCTTC. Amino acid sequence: CASSHRRQGANYGYTF.

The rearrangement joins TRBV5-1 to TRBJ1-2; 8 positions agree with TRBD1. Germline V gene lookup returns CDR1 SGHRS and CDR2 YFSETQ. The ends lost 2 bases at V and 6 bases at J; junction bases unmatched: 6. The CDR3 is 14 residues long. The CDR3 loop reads CASSLQGGEDGYTF. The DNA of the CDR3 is TGCGCCAGCAGCTTACAGGGGGGAGAAGATGGCTACACCTTC.

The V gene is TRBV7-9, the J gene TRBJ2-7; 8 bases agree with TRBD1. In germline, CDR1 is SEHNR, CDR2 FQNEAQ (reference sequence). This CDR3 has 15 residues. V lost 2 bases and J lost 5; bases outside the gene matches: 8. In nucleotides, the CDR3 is TGTGCCAGCAGCTTAAGCCAGGGGGCGACTAACGAGCAGTACTTC. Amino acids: CASSLSQGATNEQYF.

DNA of the CDR3: TGTGCCAGCAGCTTAAAGGGGGCGGACACCGGGGAGCTGTTTTTT. It codes for CASSLKGADTGELFF. The chain carries TRBV7-6 and TRBJ2-2; TRBD1 agrees at 7 bases. The J segment lost 3 bases and the V segment lost 2 bases, leaving 3 bases of the junction unmatched. This CDR3 region has 15 residues. CDR1 and CDR2 from the germline V gene are SGHVS and FNYEAQ.

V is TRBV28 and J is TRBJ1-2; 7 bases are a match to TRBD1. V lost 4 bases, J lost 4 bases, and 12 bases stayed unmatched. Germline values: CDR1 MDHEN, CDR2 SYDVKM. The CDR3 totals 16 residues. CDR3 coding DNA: TGTGCCAGCAGTTCCCGGGACAGATTGGGAACCTATGGCTACACCTTC. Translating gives CASSSRDRLGTYGYTF.

CDR3 protein: CASSLSGGLTGELFF. DNA for the CDR3: TGTGCCAGCAGTCTGTCAGGGGGCCTCACCGGGGAGCTGTTTTTT. The chain combines TRBV27 with TRBJ2-2; 8 bases fit TRBD1. Germline assignment: CDR1 MNHEY and CDR2 SMNVEV (reference sequence). The length of the CDR3 is 15 residues. After removal of 5 bases from V and 4 bases from J, the junction contained 6 bases not matched to a gene.

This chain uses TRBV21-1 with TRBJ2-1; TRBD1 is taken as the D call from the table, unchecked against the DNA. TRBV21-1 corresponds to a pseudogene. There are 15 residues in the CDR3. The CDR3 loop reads CASSKTLGTGRSGFF. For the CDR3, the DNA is TGTGCCAGCAGCAAGACCCTTGGGACAGGGCGTTCCGGGTTCTTC.

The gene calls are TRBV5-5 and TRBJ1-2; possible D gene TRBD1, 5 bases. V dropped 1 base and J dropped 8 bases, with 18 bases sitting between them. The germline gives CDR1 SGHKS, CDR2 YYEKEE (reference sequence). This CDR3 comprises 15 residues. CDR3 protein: CASSLSRSGHYGYTF. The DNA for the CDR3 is TGTGCCAGCAGCTTGTCCCGCTCAGGGCATTACGGCTACACCTTC. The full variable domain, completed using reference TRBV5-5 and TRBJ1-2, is DAGVTQSPTHLIKTRGQQVTLRCSPISGHKSVSWYQQVLGQGPQFIFQYYEKEERGRGNFPDRFSARQFPNYSSELNVNALLLGDSALYLCASSLSRSGHYGYTFGSGTRLTVV.

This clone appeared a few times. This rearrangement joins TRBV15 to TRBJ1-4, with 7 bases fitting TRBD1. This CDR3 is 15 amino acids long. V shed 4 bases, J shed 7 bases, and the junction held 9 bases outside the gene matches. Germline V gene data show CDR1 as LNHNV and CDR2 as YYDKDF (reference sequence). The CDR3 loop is CATSINRGFGEKLFF. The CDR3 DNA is TGTGCCACCAGCATCAACAGGGGCTTTGGTGAAAAACTGTTTTTT.

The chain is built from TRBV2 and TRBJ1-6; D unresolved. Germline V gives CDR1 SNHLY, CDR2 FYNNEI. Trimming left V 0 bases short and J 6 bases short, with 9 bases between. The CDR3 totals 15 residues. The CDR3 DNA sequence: TGTGCCAGCAGTGAAGCGGAGAAGTTTAATTCACCCCTCCACTTT. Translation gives CASSEAEKFNSPLHF.

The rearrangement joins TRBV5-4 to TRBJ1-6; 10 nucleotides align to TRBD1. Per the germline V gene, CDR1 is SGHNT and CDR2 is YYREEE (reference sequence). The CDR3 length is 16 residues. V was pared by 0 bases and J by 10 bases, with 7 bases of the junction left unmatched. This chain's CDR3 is CASSLEGQGIGSPLHF. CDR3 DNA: TGTGCCAGCAGCTTGGAGGGACAGGGGATAGGCTCACCCCTCCACTTT.

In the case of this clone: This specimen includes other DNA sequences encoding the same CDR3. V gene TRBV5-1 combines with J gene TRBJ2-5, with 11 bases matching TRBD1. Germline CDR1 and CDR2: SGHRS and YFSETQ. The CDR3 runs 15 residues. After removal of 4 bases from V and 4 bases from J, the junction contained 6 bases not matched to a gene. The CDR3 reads CASSPDRGLGETQYF. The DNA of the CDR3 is TGCGCCAGCAGCCCGGACAGGGGGCTTGGAGAGACCCAGTACTTC.

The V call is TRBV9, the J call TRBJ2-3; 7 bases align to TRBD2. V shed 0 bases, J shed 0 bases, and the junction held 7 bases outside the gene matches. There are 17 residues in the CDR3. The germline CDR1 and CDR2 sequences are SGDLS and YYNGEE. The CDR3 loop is CASSVGQGLPSTDTQYF. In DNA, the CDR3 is TGTGCCAGCAGCGTAGGTCAGGGACTACCTAGCACAGATACGCAGTATTTT.

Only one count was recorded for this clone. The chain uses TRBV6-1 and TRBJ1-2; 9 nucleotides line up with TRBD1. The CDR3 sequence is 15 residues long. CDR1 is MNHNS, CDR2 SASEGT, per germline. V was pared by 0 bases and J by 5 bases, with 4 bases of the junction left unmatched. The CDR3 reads CASSEAGQGMYGYTF. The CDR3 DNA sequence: TGTGCCAGCAGTGAAGCGGGACAGGGCATGTATGGCTACACCTTC.

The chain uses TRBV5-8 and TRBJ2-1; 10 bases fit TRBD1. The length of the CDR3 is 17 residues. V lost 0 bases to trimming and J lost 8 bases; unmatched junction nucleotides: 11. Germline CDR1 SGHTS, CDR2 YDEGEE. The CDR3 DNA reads TGTGCCAGCAGCTTGGGGGGTAGACAGGGGGCCTTCGATGAGCAGTTCTTC. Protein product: CASSLGGRQGAFDEQFF.

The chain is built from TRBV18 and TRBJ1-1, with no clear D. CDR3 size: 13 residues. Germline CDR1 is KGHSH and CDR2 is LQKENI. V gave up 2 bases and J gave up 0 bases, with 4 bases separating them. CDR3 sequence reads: CASSPTLNTEAFF. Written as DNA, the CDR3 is TGTGCCAGCTCACCAACTTTGAACACTGAAGCTTTCTTT. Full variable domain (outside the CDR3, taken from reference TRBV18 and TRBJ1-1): NAGVMQNPRHLVRRRGQEARLRCSPMKGHSHVYWYRQLPEEGLKFMVYLQKENIIDESGMPKERFSAEFPKEGPSILRIQQVVRGDSAAYFCASSPTLNTEAFFGQGTRLTVV.

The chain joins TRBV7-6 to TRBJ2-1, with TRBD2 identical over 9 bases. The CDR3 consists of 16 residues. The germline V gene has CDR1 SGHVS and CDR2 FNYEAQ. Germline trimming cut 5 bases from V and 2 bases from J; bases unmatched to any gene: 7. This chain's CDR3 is CASSPDSGSPYNEQFF. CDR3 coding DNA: TGTGCCAGCAGCCCAGATAGCGGGAGTCCCTACAATGAGCAGTTCTTC.

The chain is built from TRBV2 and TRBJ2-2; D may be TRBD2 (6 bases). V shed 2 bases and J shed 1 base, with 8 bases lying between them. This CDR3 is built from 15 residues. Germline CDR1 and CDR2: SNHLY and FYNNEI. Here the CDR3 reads CASSETSRNTGELFF. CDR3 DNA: TGTGCCAGCAGTGAAACTAGCAGGAACACCGGGGAGCTGTTTTTT.

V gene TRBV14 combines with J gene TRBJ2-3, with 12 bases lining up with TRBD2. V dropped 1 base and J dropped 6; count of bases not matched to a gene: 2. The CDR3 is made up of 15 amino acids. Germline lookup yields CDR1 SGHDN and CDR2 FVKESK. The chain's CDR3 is CASSQGLAGVDTQYF. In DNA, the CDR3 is TGTGCCAGCAGCCAAGGACTAGCGGGGGTCGATACGCAGTATTTT.

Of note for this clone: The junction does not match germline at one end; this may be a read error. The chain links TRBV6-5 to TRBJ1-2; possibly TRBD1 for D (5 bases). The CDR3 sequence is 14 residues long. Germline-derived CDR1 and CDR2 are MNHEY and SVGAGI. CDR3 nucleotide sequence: TGTGCCAGCAGTTATAGGCAGCTGGGGGGTGGCTACCCCTTC. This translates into CASSYRQLGGGYPF.

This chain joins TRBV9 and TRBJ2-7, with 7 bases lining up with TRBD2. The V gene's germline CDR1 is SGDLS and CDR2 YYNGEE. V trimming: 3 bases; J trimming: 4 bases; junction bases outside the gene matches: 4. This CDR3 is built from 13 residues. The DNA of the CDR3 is TGTGCCAGCAGCGGCGGGAGACCATACGAGCAGTACTTC. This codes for CASSGGRPYEQYF.

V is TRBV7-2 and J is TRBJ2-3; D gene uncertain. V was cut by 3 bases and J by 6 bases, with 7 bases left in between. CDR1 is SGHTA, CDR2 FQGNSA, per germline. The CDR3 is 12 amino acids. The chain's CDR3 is CASSFSVDTQYF. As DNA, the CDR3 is TGTGCCAGCAGCTTTAGTGTTGATACGCAGTATTTT.

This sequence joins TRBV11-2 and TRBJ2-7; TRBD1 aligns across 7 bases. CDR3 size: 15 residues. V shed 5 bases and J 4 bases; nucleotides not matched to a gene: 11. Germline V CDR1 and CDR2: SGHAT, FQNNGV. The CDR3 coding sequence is TGTGCCAGCAGCGCAGGGACAGCGAAAATATACGAGCAGTACTTC. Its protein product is CASSAGTAKIYEQYF. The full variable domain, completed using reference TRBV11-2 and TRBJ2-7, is EAGVAQSPRYKIIEKRQSVAFWCNPISGHATLYWYQQILGQGPKLLIQFQNNGVVDDSQLPKDRFSAERLKGVDSTLKIQPAKLEDSAVYLCASSAGTAKIYEQYFGPGTRLTVT.

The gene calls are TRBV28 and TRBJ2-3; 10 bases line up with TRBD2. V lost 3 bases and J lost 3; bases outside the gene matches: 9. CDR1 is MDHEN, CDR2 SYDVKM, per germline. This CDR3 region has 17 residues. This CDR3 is CASSLPGLAVSTDTQYF. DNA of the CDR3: TGTGCCAGCAGTTTGCCCGGACTAGCGGTTTCAACAGATACGCAGTATTTT.